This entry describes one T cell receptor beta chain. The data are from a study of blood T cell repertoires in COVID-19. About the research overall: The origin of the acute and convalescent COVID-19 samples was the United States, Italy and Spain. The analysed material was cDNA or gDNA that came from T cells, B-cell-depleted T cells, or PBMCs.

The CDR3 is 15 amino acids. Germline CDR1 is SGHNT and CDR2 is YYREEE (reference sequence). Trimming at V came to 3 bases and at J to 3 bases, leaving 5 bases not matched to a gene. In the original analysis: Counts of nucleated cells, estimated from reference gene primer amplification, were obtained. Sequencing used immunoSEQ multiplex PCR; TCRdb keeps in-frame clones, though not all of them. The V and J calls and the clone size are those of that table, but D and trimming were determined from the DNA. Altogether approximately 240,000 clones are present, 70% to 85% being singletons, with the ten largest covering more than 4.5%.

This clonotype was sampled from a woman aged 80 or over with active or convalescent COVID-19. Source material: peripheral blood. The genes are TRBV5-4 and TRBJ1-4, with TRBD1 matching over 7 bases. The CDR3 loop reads CASSSQGGPNEKLFF. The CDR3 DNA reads TGTGCCAGCAGCTCCCAGGGGGGTCCTAATGAAAAACTGTTTTTT.